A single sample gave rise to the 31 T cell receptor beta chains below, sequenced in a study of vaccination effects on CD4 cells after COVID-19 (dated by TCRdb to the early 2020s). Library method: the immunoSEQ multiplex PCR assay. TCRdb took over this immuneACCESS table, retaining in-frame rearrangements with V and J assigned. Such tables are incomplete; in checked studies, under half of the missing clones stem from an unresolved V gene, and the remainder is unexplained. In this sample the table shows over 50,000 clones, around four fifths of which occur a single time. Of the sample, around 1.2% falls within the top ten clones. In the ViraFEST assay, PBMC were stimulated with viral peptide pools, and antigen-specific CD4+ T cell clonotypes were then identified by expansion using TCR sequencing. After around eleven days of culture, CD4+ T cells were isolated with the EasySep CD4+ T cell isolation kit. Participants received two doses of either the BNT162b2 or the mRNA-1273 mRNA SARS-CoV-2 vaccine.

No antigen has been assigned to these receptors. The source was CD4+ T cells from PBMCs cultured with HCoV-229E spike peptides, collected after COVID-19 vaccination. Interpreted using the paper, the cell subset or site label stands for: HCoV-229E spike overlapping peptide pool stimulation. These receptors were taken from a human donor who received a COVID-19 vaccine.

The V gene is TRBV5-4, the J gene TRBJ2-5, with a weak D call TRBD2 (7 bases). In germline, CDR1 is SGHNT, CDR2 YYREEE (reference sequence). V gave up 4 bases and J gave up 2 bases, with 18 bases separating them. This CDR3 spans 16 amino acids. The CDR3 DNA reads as TGTGCCAGCAGCCCTGGGGGGGGCAGGGCACAAGAGACCCAGTACTTC. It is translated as CASSPGGGRAQETQYF.

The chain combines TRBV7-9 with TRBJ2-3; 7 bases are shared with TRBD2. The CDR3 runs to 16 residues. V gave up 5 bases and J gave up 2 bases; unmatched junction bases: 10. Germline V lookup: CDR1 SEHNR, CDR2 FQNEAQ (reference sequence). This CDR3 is CASSPLMRGTTDTQYF. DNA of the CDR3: TGTGCCAGCAGCCCCCTGATGCGGGGGACCACAGATACGCAGTATTTT.

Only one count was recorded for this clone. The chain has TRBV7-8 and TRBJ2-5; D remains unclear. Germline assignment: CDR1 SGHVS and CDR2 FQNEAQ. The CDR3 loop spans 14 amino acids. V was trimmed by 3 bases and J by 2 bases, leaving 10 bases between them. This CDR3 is CASSFRAVQETQYF. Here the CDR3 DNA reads TGTGCCAGCAGCTTCCGGGCCGTACAAGAGACCCAGTACTTC.

CDR3 nucleotide sequence: TGTGCCAGCAGTGACAGACAGAGAAGTGTCTATGGCTACACCTTC. Translation gives CASSDRQRSVYGYTF. This sequence joins TRBV28 and TRBJ1-2; D might be TRBD1 (5 bases). CDR1 and CDR2 from the germline V gene are MDHEN and SYDVKM. Trimming took off 5 bases at V and 4 bases at J, with 17 bases between the two ends. CDR3 length: 15 residues.

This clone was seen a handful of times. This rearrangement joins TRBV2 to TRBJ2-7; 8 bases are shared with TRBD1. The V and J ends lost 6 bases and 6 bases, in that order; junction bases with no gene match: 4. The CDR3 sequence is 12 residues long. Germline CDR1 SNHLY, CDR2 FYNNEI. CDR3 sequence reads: CASRAQGAEQYV. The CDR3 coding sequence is TGTGCCAGCAGGGCTCAGGGGGCCGAGCAGTACGTC.

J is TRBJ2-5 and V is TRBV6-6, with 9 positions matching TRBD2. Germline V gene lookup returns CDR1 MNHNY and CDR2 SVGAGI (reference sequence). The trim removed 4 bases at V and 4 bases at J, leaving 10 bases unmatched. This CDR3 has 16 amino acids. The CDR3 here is CASSSSSGVTGETQYF. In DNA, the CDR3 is TGTGCCAGCAGTTCCTCTAGCGGGGTTACGGGAGAGACCCAGTACTTC.

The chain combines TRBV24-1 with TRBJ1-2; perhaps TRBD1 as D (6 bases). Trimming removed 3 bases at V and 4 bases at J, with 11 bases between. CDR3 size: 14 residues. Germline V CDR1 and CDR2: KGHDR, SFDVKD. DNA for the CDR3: TGTGCCACCAGTGATGAATTGACAGGCTATGGCTACACCTTC. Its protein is CATSDELTGYGYTF.

DNA of the CDR3: TGTGCCAGCAGTGCGTCTCGGAACACCGGGGAGCTGTTTTTT. Protein: CASSASRNTGELFF. The rearrangement uses TRBV6-4 and TRBJ2-2; D unresolved. CDR3 length equals 14 residues. Trimming left V 4 bases short and J 1 base short, with 7 bases between. Germline-derived CDR1 and CDR2 are MRHNA and SNTAGT.

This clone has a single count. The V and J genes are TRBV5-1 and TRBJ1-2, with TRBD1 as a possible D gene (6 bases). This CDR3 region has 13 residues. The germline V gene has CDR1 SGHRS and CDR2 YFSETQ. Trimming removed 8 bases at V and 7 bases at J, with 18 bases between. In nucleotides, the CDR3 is TGCGCCAGTGGCTGCGGGGGCTTCTGTGGCTACACCTTC. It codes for CASGCGGFCGYTF.

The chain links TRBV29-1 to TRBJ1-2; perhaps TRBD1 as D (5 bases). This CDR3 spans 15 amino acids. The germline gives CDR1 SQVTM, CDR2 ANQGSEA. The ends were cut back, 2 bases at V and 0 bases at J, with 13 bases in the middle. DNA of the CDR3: TGCAGCGTTGAAACGCGGGGCAGTACTAACTATGGCTACACCTTC. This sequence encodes CSVETRGSTNYGYTF. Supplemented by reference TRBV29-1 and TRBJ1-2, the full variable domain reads SAVISQKPSRDICQRGTSLTIQCQVDSQVTMMFWYRQQPGQSLTLIATANQGSEATYESGFVIDKFPISRPNLTFSTLTVSNMSPEDSSIYLCSVETRGSTNYGYTFGSGTRLTVV.

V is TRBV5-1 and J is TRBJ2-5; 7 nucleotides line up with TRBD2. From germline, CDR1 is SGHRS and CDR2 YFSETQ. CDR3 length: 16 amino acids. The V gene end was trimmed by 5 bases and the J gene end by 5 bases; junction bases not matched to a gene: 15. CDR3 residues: CASSPEALASWETQYF. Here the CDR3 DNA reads TGCGCCAGCAGTCCCGAGGCACTAGCGAGTTGGGAGACCCAGTACTTC.

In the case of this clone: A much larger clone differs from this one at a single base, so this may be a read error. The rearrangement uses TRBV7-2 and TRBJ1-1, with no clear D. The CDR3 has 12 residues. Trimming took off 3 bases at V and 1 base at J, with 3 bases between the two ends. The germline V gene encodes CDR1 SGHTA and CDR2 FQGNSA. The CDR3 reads CASSFANTEAFF. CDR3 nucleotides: TGTGCCAGCAGCTTCGCGAACACTGAAGCTTTCTTT.

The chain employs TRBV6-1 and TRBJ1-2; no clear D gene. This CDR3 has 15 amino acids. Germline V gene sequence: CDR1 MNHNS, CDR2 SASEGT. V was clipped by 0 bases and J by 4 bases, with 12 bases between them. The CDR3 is CASSEALRGSYGYTF. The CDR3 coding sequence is TGTGCCAGCAGTGAAGCGCTTCGGGGTTCCTATGGCTACACCTTC.

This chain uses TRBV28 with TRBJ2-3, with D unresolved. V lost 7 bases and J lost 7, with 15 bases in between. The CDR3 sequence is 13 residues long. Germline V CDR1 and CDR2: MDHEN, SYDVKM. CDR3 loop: CASKLLFGNTQYF. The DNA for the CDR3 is TGTGCCAGCAAATTATTGTTTGGGAATACGCAGTATTTT.

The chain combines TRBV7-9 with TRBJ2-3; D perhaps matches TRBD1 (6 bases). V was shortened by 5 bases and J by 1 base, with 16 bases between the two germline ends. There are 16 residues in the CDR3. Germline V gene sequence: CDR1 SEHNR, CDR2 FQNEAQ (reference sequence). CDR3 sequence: CASSAETGYRTDTQYF. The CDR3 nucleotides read TGTGCCAGCAGCGCCGAAACAGGGTATCGCACAGATACGCAGTATTTT.

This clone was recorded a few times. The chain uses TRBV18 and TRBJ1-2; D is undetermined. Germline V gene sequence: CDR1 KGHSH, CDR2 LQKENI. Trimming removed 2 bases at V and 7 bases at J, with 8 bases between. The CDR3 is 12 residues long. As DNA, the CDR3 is TGTGCCAGCTCACCAGGGGAAACTGGCTACACCTTC. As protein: CASSPGETGYTF.

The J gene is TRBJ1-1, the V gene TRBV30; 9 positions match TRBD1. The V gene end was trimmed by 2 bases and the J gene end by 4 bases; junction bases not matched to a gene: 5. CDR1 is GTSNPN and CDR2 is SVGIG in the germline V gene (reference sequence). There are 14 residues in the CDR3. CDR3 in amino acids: CAWSPRQGGTEAFF. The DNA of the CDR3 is TGTGCCTGGAGTCCAAGACAGGGGGGCACTGAAGCTTTCTTT.

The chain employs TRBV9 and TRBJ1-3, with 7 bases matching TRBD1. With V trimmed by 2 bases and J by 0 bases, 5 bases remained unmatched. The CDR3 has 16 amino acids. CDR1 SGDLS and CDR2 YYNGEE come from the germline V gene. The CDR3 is CASSVTEGASGNTIYF. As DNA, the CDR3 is TGTGCCAGCAGCGTGACAGAGGGGGCCTCTGGAAACACCATATATTTT.

The CDR3 nucleotides are TGTGCCAGCTCACCCGGGACGGTTGGCTACACCTTC. Amino acids: CASSPGTVGYTF. V and J are TRBV18 and TRBJ1-2, with D possibly being TRBD1 (5 bases). The V gene's germline CDR1 is KGHSH and CDR2 LQKENI. Deletions cut 3 bases from V and 7 bases from J, with 9 bases between. The CDR3 is 12 residues long.

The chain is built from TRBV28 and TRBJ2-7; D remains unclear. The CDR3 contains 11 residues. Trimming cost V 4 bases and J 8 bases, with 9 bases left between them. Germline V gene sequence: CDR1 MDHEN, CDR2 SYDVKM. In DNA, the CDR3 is TGTGCCAGCAGTTCGAACAGCCAGCAGTACGTC. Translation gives CASSSNSQQYV.

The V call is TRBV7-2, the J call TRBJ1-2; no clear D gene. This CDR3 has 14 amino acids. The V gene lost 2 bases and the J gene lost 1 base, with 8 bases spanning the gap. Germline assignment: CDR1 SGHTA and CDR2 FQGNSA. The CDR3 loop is CASSLLAGNYGYTF. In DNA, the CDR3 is TGTGCCAGCAGCTTACTGGCTGGTAACTATGGCTACACCTTC. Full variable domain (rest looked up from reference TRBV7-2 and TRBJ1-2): GAGVSQSPSNKVTEKGKDVELRCDPISGHTALYWYRQSLGQGLEFLIYFQGNSAPDKSGLPSDRFSAERTGGSVSTLTIQRTQQEDSAVYLCASSLLAGNYGYTFGSGTRLTVV.

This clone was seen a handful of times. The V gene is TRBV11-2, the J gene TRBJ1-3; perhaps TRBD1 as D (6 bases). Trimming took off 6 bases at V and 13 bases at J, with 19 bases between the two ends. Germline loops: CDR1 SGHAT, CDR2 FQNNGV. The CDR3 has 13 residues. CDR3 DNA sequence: TGTGCCAGCAGTACGGGACACGGTAACCTTATATATTTT. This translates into CASSTGHGNLIYF.

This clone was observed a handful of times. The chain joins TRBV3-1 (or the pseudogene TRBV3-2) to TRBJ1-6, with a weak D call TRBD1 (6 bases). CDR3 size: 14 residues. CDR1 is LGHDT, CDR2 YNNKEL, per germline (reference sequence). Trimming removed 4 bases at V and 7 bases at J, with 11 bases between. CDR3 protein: CASSPQGRNSPLHF. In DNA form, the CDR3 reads TGTGCCAGCAGCCCCCAGGGGAGAAATTCACCCCTCCACTTT.

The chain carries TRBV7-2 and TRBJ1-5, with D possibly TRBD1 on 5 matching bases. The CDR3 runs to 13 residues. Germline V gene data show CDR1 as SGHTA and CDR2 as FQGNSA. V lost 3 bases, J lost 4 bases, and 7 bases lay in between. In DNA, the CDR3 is TGTGCCAGCAGCTTGACAGTAAATCAGCCCCAGCATTTT. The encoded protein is CASSLTVNQPQHF.

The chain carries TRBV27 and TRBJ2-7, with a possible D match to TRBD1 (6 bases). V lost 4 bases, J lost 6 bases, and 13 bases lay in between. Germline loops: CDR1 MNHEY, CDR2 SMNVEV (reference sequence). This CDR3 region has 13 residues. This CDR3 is CASSSTGYGEQYV. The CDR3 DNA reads TGTGCCAGCAGTTCTACAGGGTACGGCGAGCAGTACGTC.

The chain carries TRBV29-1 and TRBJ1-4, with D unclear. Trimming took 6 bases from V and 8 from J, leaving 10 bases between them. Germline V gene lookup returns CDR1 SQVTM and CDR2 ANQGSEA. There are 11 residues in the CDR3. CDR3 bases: TGCAGCGTAAGCGTGGGCGAAAAACTGTTTTTT. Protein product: CSVSVGEKLFF.

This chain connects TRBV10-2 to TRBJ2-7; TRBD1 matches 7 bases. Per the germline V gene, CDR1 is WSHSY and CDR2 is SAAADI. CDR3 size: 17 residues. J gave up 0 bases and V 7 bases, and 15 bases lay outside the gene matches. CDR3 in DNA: TGCGCCAGCAAGGACAGGCGTCTTACCTTTTTCTCCTACGAGCAGTACGTC. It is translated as CASKDRRLTFFSYEQYV.

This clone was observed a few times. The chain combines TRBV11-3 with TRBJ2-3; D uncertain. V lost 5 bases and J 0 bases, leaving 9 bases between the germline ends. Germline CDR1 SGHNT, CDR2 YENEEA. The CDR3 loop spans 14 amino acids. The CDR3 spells CASSPALSTDTQYF. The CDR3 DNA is TGTGCCAGCAGCCCCGCGCTTAGCACAGATACGCAGTATTTT.

CDR3 loop: CASSQATSSGGAADTQYF. The CDR3 DNA reads as TGCGCCAGCAGCCAAGCGACCTCAAGCGGGGGGGCAGCAGATACGCAGTATTTT. V and J are TRBV4-1 and TRBJ2-3, with 10 bases identical to TRBD2. The germline CDR1 and CDR2 sequences are MGHRA and YSYEKL. Trimming cost V 1 base and J 4 bases; bases outside gene matches: 11. CDR3 length: 18 amino acids.

The CDR3 is CASISPGGITEAFF. The CDR3 region has the DNA TGTGCCAGCATAAGCCCCGGGGGGATCACTGAAGCTTTCTTT. V usage is TRBV6-5 and J usage is TRBJ1-1; D might be TRBD1 (5 bases). Trimming took off 7 bases at V and 4 bases at J, with 16 bases between the two ends. The CDR3 is 14 residues long. CDR1 MNHEY and CDR2 SVGAGI come from the germline V gene.

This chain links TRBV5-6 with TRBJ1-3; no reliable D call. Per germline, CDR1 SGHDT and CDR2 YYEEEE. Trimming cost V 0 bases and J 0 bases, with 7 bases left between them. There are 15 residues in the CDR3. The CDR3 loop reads CASSLGFNSGNTIYF. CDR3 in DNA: TGTGCCAGCAGCTTGGGGTTCAACTCTGGAAACACCATATATTTT.